This TCR beta chain is from a study of patients and donors after allogeneic stem cell transplantation. This clonotype occurred a few times. One entry per CDR3 protein results from TCRdb running MiXCR on the RT-PCR reads. The sample has roughly 180,000 distinct CDR3 sequences, 41% seen once. The V gene's germline CDR1 is KGHSH and CDR2 LQKENI. This CDR3 contains 12 residues. Trimming pared 3 bases from V and 7 bases from J, leaving 7 bases between. The sequence derives from a human donor who was either an allogeneic HSCT recipient or a stem cell or donor lymphocyte infusion donor (not recorded which). It is not recorded whose cells these are; they may come from a transplant donor. The rearrangement uses TRBV18 and TRBJ2-1; D call uncertain. The sequenced sample was blood, either unsorted or a sorted T cell fraction (not recorded which). The CDR3 DNA reads as TGTGCCAGCTCACCGTCGTGGAATGAGCAGTTCTTC. It specifies CASSPSWNEQFF.